A selection of T cell receptor beta chains follows, all from one sample in a study of blood T cell repertoires in COVID-19. Measured with immunoSEQ multiplex PCR; TCRdb has only the in-frame clones, and not every one. The data contain 25,000 to 30,000 clones, roughly nine tenths of them singletons. Sequenced material: peripheral blood. The receptors stem from a man aged 70-80 years with active COVID-19. Each CDR3 is given with its conserved first and last residue. Each record gives: clone size, V gene, D gene, CDR3 length, J gene, CDR3 DNA, CDR3 protein. A D gene is named only where the DNA matches it firmly. Part of the rows lack a size; the others show once, few, many or a class for expanded clones.

-	TRBV2	TRBD1	13	TRBJ2-3	TGTGCCAGCAATAACAGGGGGCCAGATACGCAGTATTTT	CASNNRGPDTQYF
-	TRBV5-1	-	18	TRBJ1-3	TGCGCCAGCAGCTTGGGAAACACAGGAACCAACTCTGGAAACACCATATATTTT	CASSLGNTGTNSGNTIYF
-	TRBV9	-	14	TRBJ1-5	TGTGCCAGCAGCGTCGGGGTAAGCAATCAGCCCCAGCATTTT	CASSVGVSNQPQHF
once	TRBV19	TRBD1	15	TRBJ1-2	TGTGCCAGTAGTGCCTACGCCCAGGGGGGCTATGGCTACACCTTC	CASSAYAQGGYGYTF
-	TRBV18	-	16	TRBJ1-2	TGTGCCAGCTCACCTGCAGGGAGGGAGGGCGTTTTCGGCTACACCTTC	CASSPAGREGVFGYTF
-	TRBV11-3	TRBD2	19	TRBJ2-1	TGTGCCAGCAGCAAACAGGGGCCGGTAGCGGGGGGCCCCTACAATGAGCAGTTCTTC	CASSKQGPVAGGPYNEQFF
-	TRBV5-5	-	14	TRBJ1-5	TGTGCCAGCAGCTTGACAGGGCCCAATCAGCCCCAGCATTTT	CASSLTGPNQPQHF
-	TRBV28	-	13	TRBJ1-2	TGTGCCAGCAGTTCAGGGGATCTTCATGGCTACACCTTC	CASSSGDLHGYTF
-	TRBV27	-	14	TRBJ1-1	TGTGCCAGCAGTCAGTTGACAGAGAACACTGAAGCTTTCTTT	CASSQLTENTEAFF
-	TRBV6-5	-	14	TRBJ1-4	TGTGCCAGCAGATCATCGGGGTTGTATGAAAAACTGTTTTTT	CASRSSGLYEKLFF
few	TRBV3-1/TRBV3-2	TRBD1	15	TRBJ1-4	TGTGCCAGCAGCCTGGGGGACAGAGGGAATGAAAAACTGTTTTTT	CASSLGDRGNEKLFF
-	TRBV2	-	15	TRBJ2-2	TGTGCCAGCAGTTTAAGACAGATGAACACCGGGGAGCTGTTTTTT	CASSLRQMNTGELFF
-	TRBV10-3	TRBD1	15	TRBJ2-2	TGTGCCATCAGACCGGGACAGGTTAGCACCGGGGAGCTGTTTTTT	CAIRPGQVSTGELFF
-	TRBV18	-	15	TRBJ1-5	TGTGCCAGCTCATTCGAGTACGGTGGCAATCAGCCCCAGCATTTT	CASSFEYGGNQPQHF
-	TRBV30	-	12	TRBJ1-5	TGTGCCTGGAGTCTAGGCGCGGGGCCCCAGCATTTT	CAWSLGAGPQHF
-	TRBV15	-	15	TRBJ1-1	TGTGCCACCAGCAGCCACAGGGTAACGAACACTGAAGCTTTCTTT	CATSSHRVTNTEAFF
-	TRBV27	-	15	TRBJ2-7	TGTGCCAGCAGGCTAGGACAGGGAGGGAAAAACGAGCAGTACTTC	CASRLGQGGKNEQYF
-	TRBV7-6	-	13	TRBJ2-3	TGTGCCAGCAGCGCCGAGATCACAGATACGCAGTATTTT	CASSAEITDTQYF
few	TRBV4-1	-	14	TRBJ2-1	TGCGCCAGCAGCCTTTGGGGGCAGAACAATGAGCAGTTCTTC	CASSLWGQNNEQFF
-	TRBV4-3	TRBD2	16	TRBJ2-3	TGCGCCAGCAGCCAAGATCGACTAGCGGGCACAGATACGCAGTATTTT	CASSQDRLAGTDTQYF
-	TRBV28	-	14	TRBJ1-6	TGTGCCAGCAGTTTAGGTCACAGCAATTCACCCCTCCACTTT	CASSLGHSNSPLHF
few	TRBV6-5	-	14	TRBJ1-1	TGTGCCAGCAGCACCGGGGGGGGGCGGACTGAAGCTTTCTTT	CASSTGGGRTEAFF
-	TRBV4-2	-	14	TRBJ1-2	TGTGCCAGCAGCCAGCACGAGCGCCTCTATGGCTACACCTTC	CASSQHERLYGYTF
once	TRBV27	TRBD1	16	TRBJ2-3	TGTGCCAGCAGTCGACGAGGGACAGGGAACACAGATACGCAGTATTTT	CASSRRGTGNTDTQYF
-	TRBV19	-	13	TRBJ1-5	TGTGCCAGTAGTTCACCCCCGGGGGGGCCCCAGCATTTT	CASSSPPGGPQHF
-	TRBV4-1	TRBD1	13	TRBJ1-2	TGCGCCAGCAGCCAGACAGGGGAGGTCGGCTACACCTTC	CASSQTGEVGYTF
-	TRBV30	-	15	TRBJ1-3	TGTGCCTGGAGTGTACGAGGGGGGGCTGGAAACACCATATATTTT	CAWSVRGGAGNTIYF
once	TRBV12-3/TRBV12-4	-	13	TRBJ2-5	TGTGCCAGCAGCTACAGGGTTCGAGAGACCCAGTACTTC	CASSYRVRETQYF
-	TRBV28	-	15	TRBJ1-2	TGTGCCAGCACACCCACGGCGGCAACTAACTATGGCTACACCTTC	CASTPTAATNYGYTF
-	TRBV5-1	-	13	TRBJ2-7	TGCGCCAGCAGCTGGTACGGGAGCTACGAGCAGTACTTC	CASSWYGSYEQYF
-	TRBV11-3	TRBD2	18	TRBJ2-1	TGTGCCAGCAGCTTCGCACGGGGGGGACCCAACTCCTACAATGAGCAGTTCTTC	CASSFARGGPNSYNEQFF
-	TRBV5-4	-	13	TRBJ2-7	TGTGCCAGCAGCTTTGCAGGAGGGTACGAGCAGTACTTC	CASSFAGGYEQYF
-	TRBV9	-	15	TRBJ2-3	TGTGCCAGCAGCGTAGATGGCAGTAGCACAGATACGCAGTATTTT	CASSVDGSSTDTQYF
-	TRBV9	TRBD1	15	TRBJ1-1	TGTGCCAGCAGCGTAGGCTCTCAGGGGGCCACTGAAGCTTTCTTT	CASSVGSQGATEAFF
-	TRBV25-1	TRBD1	14	TRBJ1-1	TGTGCCAGCAGTGGCTACAGGGGTAGGAGTGAAGCTTTCTTT	CASSGYRGRSEAFF
-	TRBV6-5	-	15	TRBJ1-4	TGTGCCAGCACCCAATTGGGGGCTGGTAATGAAAAACTGTTTTTT	CASTQLGAGNEKLFF
-	TRBV18	TRBD1	17	TRBJ1-3	TGTGCCAGCTCACGGGCGGCAGGGGGCCTTTCTGGAAACACCATATATTTT	CASSRAAGGLSGNTIYF
-	TRBV9	TRBD2	16	TRBJ2-1	TGTGCCAGCAGCCCCTTCGGGGTAGCGGGGGGATATGAGCAGTTCTTC	CASSPFGVAGGYEQFF